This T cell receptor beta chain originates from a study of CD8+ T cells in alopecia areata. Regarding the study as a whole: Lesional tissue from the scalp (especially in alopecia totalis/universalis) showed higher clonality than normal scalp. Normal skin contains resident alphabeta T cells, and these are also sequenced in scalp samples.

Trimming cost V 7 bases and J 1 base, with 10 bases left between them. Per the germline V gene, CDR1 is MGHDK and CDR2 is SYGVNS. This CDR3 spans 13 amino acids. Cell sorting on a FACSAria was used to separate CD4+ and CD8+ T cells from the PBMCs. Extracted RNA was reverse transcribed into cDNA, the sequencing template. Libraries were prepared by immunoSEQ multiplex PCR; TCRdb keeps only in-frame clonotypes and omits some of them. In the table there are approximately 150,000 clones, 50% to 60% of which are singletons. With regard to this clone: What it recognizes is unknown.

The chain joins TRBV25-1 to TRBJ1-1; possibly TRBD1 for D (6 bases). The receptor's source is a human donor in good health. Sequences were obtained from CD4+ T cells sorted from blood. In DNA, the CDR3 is TGTGCCAGCATGTCGGGACAGAACACTGAAGCTTTCTTT. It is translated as CASMSGQNTEAFF. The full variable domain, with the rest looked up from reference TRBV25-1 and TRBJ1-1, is EADIYQTPRYLVIGTGKKITLECSQTMGHDKMYWYQQDPGMELHLIHYSYGVNSTEKGDLSSESTVSRIRTEHFPLTLESARPSHTSQYLCASMSGQNTEAFFGQGTRLTVV.